A single sample gave rise to the 22 T cell receptor beta chains below, sequenced in a study of shared clonotypes between healthy human individuals. Generated by immunoSEQ multiplex PCR, the TCRdb table keeps only in-frame clones and is missing some. Of under 850,000 clones detected, 80% to 95% appear once; the ten largest clones hold less than 25%. As defined, naive CD8 cells were CD45RO-negative and positively selected for CCR7, with terminally differentiated effector memory CD45RA+ cells excluded. Input material: naive CD8+ T cells sorted from blood. Source of these receptors: a man aged 30-40 years in good health.

The rearrangement uses TRBV6-1 and TRBJ2-7; D uncertain. The V end was cut by 3 bases, the J end by 3 bases, with 9 bases between. The CDR3 covers 13 residues. Germline values: CDR1 MNHNS, CDR2 SASEGT. The CDR3 here is CASSDLPYYEQYF. The CDR3 coding sequence is TGTGCCAGCAGTGACCTACCATACTACGAGCAGTACTTC.

This clone was seen only a few times. The V call is TRBV14, the J call TRBJ1-2; 8 bases are shared with TRBD1. Germline V lookup: CDR1 SGHDN, CDR2 FVKESK. V dropped 1 base and J dropped 8; count of bases not matched to a gene: 9. The CDR3 has 15 amino acids. CDR3 DNA: TGTGCCAGCAGCCAAGTTATCCGTGACAGGGGAGGCTACACCTTC. It translates to CASSQVIRDRGGYTF.

The chain employs TRBV7-9 and TRBJ1-2; 7 bases are a match to TRBD1. J was trimmed by 5 bases and V by 0 bases; bases with no gene match: 9. Germline V lookup: CDR1 SEHNR, CDR2 FQNEAQ (reference sequence). This CDR3 comprises 16 residues. CDR3 coding DNA: TGTGCCAGCAGCTTAGCGGACAGGACGACCGGTTATGGCTACACCTTC. Its protein is CASSLADRTTGYGYTF.

The gene calls are TRBV7-6 and TRBJ2-1; maybe TRBD2 (6 bases). Germline CDR1 reads SGHVS; CDR2 reads FNYEAQ. V dropped 1 base and J dropped 12 bases, with 10 bases sitting between them. The CDR3 consists of 12 residues. The DNA of the CDR3 is TGTGCCAGCAGCTTAGGGGAGGAGATGCAGTTCTTC. Residues: CASSLGEEMQFF.

The CDR3 DNA sequence: TGTGCCAGCAGTGAACCTGTCAGGGGAATGAACACTGAAGCTTTCTTT. As protein: CASSEPVRGMNTEAFF. The V gene is TRBV6-1, the J gene TRBJ1-1, with D possibly TRBD1 on 6 matching bases. Trimming cost V 2 bases and J 0 bases, with 13 bases left between them. The CDR3 consists of 16 residues. Germline V gives CDR1 MNHNS, CDR2 SASEGT.

This sequence joins TRBV4-2 and TRBJ2-3; D is uncertain. The germline V and J ends were trimmed by 3 bases and 6 bases, with 13 bases remaining between them. The germline V gene encodes CDR1 LGHNA and CDR2 YNFKEQ. The CDR3 loop spans 14 amino acids. The chain's CDR3 is CASSQFMLRDTQYF. DNA for the CDR3: TGTGCCAGCAGCCAGTTTATGCTCCGCGATACGCAGTATTTT.

About this clone: Other DNA sequences in the sample encode the same CDR3. The chain recombines TRBV10-2 with TRBJ2-1; possibly TRBD2 for D (6 bases). V was shortened by 0 bases and J by 1 base, with 7 bases between the two germline ends. The CDR3 spans 15 residues. Germline CDR1 WSHSY, CDR2 SAAADI. The chain's CDR3 is CASSESGTSYNEQFF. CDR3 DNA: TGCGCCAGCAGTGAGTCTGGGACTTCCTACAATGAGCAGTTCTTC.

The chain employs TRBV28 and TRBJ2-6; weak D call: TRBD2 (5 bases). The CDR3 is 15 residues long. With 8 bases removed from V and 0 bases from J, the gap between germline ends came to 11 bases. Germline V gives CDR1 MDHEN, CDR2 SYDVKM. The CDR3: CASGSETSGANVLTF. The CDR3 DNA reads as TGTGCCAGCGGTAGCGAGACCTCTGGGGCCAACGTCCTGACTTTC.

This clone was seen a handful of times. V usage is TRBV10-2 and J usage is TRBJ2-2; D is undetermined. Trimming took off 10 bases at V and 0 bases at J, with 9 bases between the two ends. The CDR3 consists of 13 residues. Germline CDR1 WSHSY, CDR2 SAAADI. The CDR3: CAIRTTNTGELFF. The CDR3 nucleotides read TGCGCCATACGGACGACGAACACCGGGGAGCTGTTTTTT.

The sample holds a few counts of this clone. The chain joins TRBV6-6 to TRBJ1-5; no clear D. There are 12 residues in the CDR3. Germline V CDR1 and CDR2: MNHNY, SVGAGI (reference sequence). V dropped 2 bases and J dropped 2 bases, with 1 base sitting between them. CDR3 coding DNA: TGTGCCAGCAGTTACGGCAATCAGCCCCAGCATTTT. Residues: CASSYGNQPQHF.

The genes are TRBV7-3 and TRBJ1-1; D unclear. This CDR3 spans 14 amino acids. V was pared by 1 base and J by 2 bases, with 8 bases between. Germline V gives CDR1 SGHTA, CDR2 FQGTGA. The CDR3 nucleotides read TGTGCCAGCAGCTTAAGGCGGGAAAACACTGAAGCTTTCTTT. Translating gives CASSLRRENTEAFF. Variable domain in full (rest from reference TRBV7-3 and TRBJ1-1): GAGVSQTPSNKVTEKGKYVELRCDPISGHTALYWYRQSLGQGPEFLIYFQGTGAADDSGLPNDRFFAVRPEGSVSTLKIQRTERGDSAVYLCASSLRRENTEAFFGQGTRLTVV.

This chain links TRBV2 with TRBJ1-5, with D possibly TRBD1 on 5 matching bases. Germline loops: CDR1 SNHLY, CDR2 FYNNEI. The CDR3 sequence is 15 residues long. Between the trimmed V and J ends, which lost 2 bases and 4 bases, there was a span of 12 bases. CDR3 sequence: CASSEYRGLNQPQHF. The CDR3 bases are TGTGCCAGCAGTGAATATAGGGGCTTAAATCAGCCCCAGCATTTT.

This clone was observed once. This CDR3 reads CASSVDMIRDGEQFF. In nucleotides, the CDR3 is TGTGCCAGCAGCGTCGATATGATCAGGGATGGGGAGCAGTTCTTC. The gene calls are TRBV9 and TRBJ2-1, with D possibly TRBD1 on 5 matching bases. Germline V gene lookup returns CDR1 SGDLS and CDR2 YYNGEE. V lost 2 bases to trimming and J lost 10 bases, with 19 bases between them. This CDR3 contains 15 residues.

The chain joins TRBV28 to TRBJ2-7; perhaps D is TRBD1 or TRBD2 (5 bases each). Germline CDR1 reads MDHEN; CDR2 reads SYDVKM. The CDR3 extends over 14 amino acids. Trimming removed 3 bases at V and 4 bases at J, with 13 bases between. The CDR3 nucleotides are TGTGCCAGCAGTTTCTGGGACGCTTTTTACGAGCAGTACTTC. The encoded protein is CASSFWDAFYEQYF. The entire variable domain, with the rest obtained from reference TRBV28 and TRBJ2-7, is as follows: DVKVTQSSRYLVKRTGEKVFLECVQDMDHENMFWYRQDPGLGLRLIYFSYDVKMKEKGDIPEGYSVSREKKERFSLILESASTNQTSMYLCASSFWDAFYEQYFGPGTRLTVT.

The CDR3 is CASSPFSGTNYEQYF. In DNA form, the CDR3 reads TGTGCCAGCAGCCCATTTTCCGGGACAAATTACGAGCAGTACTTC. J is TRBJ2-7 and V is TRBV7-2, with D possibly TRBD1 on 6 matching bases. The V end was cut by 5 bases, the J end by 4 bases, with 18 bases between. CDR3 size: 15 residues. Germline CDR1 is SGHTA and CDR2 is FQGNSA. Full variable domain (remainder filled in from reference TRBV7-2 and TRBJ2-7): GAGVSQSPSNKVTEKGKDVELRCDPISGHTALYWYRQSLGQGLEFLIYFQGNSAPDKSGLPSDRFSAERTGGSVSTLTIQRTQQEDSAVYLCASSPFSGTNYEQYFGPGTRLTVT.

V gene TRBV6-6 combines with J gene TRBJ2-7, with D possibly matching TRBD2 (7 bases). The V gene lost 7 bases and the J gene lost 4 bases, with 23 bases spanning the gap. Germline V gene lookup returns CDR1 MNHNY and CDR2 SVGAGI (reference sequence). CDR3 size: 16 residues. DNA for the CDR3: TGTGCCAGCACCGTAAGGGGGGGAGGGGCCTGGTACGAGCAGTACTTC. As protein: CASTVRGGGAWYEQYF.

This clone was recorded only once. The chain links TRBV5-6 to TRBJ2-2; 7 nucleotides match TRBD2. This CDR3 has 19 amino acids. Germline V gives CDR1 SGHDT, CDR2 YYEEEE. The V segment lost 5 bases and the J segment 3 bases; nucleotides outside the gene matches: 19. CDR3 DNA: TGTGCCAGCAGAGGAGAGCGCCGGGAGGTACCTGGGGACACCGGGGAGCTGTTTTTT. It yields the protein CASRGERREVPGDTGELFF.

This clone was seen only a few times. The chain joins TRBV6-5 to TRBJ2-7; perhaps TRBD1 as D (7 bases). The V end was cut by 0 bases, the J end by 0 bases, with 12 bases between. Per the germline V gene, CDR1 is MNHEY and CDR2 is SVGAGI. The CDR3 runs to 16 residues. The CDR3 nucleotides are TGTGCCAGCAGTTACTCGGAGGGGGCAGGCTCCTACGAGCAGTACTTC. Protein product: CASSYSEGAGSYEQYF.

The rearrangement links TRBV27 to TRBJ2-4; 10 nucleotides agree with TRBD1. Germline V lookup: CDR1 MNHEY, CDR2 SMNVEV (reference sequence). The CDR3 is 13 residues long. Trimming cost V 5 bases and J 9 bases; bases outside gene matches: 4. CDR3 sequence (DNA): TGTGCCAGCAGTGTGGGACAGGGGCGCATTCAGTACTTC. This translates into CASSVGQGRIQYF.

V is TRBV6-1 and J is TRBJ2-1, with D uncertain. CDR1 and CDR2 (germline): MNHNS, SASEGT. The CDR3 loop spans 14 amino acids. Trimming pared 3 bases from V and 6 bases from J, leaving 12 bases between. Here the CDR3 DNA reads TGTGCCAGCAGTGATGGCCCCAGCGCCAATGAGCAGTTCTTC. Encoded protein: CASSDGPSANEQFF.

The chain carries TRBV4-1 and TRBJ2-1; TRBD2 matches 9 bases. With V trimmed by 1 base and J by 6 bases, 7 bases remained unmatched. From germline, CDR1 is MGHRA and CDR2 YSYEKL. The CDR3 length is 16 residues. The CDR3 protein is CASSQATSGFGNEQFF. The CDR3 DNA reads as TGCGCCAGCAGCCAAGCAACTAGCGGGTTTGGCAATGAGCAGTTCTTC.

CDR3 in DNA: TGTGCCAGCACCCCGGGACAGGGGGGTAACTATGGCTACACCTTC. Its translation is CASTPGQGGNYGYTF. The chain combines TRBV6-1 with TRBJ1-2; 11 bases map to TRBD1. Germline CDR1 and CDR2: MNHNS and SASEGT. CDR3 size: 15 residues. J lost 1 base, V lost 7 bases, and 5 bases had no gene match.